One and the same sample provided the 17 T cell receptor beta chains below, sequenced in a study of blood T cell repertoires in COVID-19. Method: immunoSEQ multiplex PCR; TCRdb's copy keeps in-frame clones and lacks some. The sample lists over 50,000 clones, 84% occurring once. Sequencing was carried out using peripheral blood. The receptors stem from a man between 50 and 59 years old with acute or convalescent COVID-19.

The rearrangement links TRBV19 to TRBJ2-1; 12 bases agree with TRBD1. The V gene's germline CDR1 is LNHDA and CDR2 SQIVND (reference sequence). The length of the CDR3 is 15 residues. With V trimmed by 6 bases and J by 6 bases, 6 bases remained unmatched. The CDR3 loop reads CASSNWGQGANEQFF. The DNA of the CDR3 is TGTGCCAGTAGCAACTGGGGACAGGGGGCCAATGAGCAGTTCTTC.

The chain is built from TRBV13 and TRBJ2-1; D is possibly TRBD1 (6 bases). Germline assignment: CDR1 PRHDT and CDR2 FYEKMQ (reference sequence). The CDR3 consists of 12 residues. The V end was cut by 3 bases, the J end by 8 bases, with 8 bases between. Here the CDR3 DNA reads TGTGCCAGCAGCTTTGGGGGCCATGAGCAGTTCTTC. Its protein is CASSFGGHEQFF. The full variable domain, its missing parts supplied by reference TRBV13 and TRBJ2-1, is AAGVIQSPRHLIKEKRETATLKCYPIPRHDTVYWYQQGPGQDPQFLISFYEKMQSDKGSIPDRFSAQQFSDYHSELNMSSLELGDSALYFCASSFGGHEQFFGPGTRLTVL.

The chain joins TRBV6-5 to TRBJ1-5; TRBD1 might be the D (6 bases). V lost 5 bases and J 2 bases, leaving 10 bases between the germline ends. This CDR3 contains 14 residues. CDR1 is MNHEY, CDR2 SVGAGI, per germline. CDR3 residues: CASSTNRGNQPQHF. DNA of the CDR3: TGTGCCAGCAGTACCAACAGGGGCAATCAGCCCCAGCATTTT.

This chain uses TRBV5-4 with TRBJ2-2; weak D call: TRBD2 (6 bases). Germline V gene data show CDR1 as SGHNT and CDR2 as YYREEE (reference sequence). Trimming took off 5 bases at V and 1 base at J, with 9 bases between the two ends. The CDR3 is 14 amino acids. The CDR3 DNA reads TGTGCCAGCAGTCGGGAGCTGAACACCGGGGAGCTGTTTTTT. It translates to CASSRELNTGELFF.

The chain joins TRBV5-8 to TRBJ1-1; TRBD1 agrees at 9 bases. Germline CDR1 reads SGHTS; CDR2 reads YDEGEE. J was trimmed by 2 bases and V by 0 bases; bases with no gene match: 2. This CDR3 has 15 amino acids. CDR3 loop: CASSLVGQGNTEAFF. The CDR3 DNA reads TGTGCCAGCAGCTTGGTGGGACAGGGAAACACTGAAGCTTTCTTT.

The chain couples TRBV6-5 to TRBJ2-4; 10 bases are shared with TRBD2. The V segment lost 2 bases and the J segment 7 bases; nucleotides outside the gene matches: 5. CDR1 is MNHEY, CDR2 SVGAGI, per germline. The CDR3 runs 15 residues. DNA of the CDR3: TGTGCCAGCAGTTACGACCCTAGCGGGAGCAACATTCAGTACTTC. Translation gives CASSYDPSGSNIQYF.

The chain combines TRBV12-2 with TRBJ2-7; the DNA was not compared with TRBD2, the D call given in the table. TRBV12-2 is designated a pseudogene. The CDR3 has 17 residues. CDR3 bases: TGTGCAAGTCGCTTAGGGAGGGCTAGCGGGAGAACCAACGAGCAGTACTTC. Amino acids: CASRLGRASGRTNEQYF.

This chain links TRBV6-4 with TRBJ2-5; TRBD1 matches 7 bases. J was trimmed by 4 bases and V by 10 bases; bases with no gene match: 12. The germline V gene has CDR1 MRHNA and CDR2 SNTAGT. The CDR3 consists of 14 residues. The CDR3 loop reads CAISPTGLGETQYF. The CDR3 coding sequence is TGTGCCATTTCACCGACAGGGTTAGGAGAGACCCAGTACTTC.

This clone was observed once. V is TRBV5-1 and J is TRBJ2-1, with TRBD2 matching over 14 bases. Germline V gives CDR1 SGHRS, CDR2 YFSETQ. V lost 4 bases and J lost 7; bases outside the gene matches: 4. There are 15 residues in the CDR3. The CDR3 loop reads CASSPGLAGANEQFF. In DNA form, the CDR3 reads TGCGCCAGCAGCCCGGGACTAGCGGGGGCGAATGAGCAGTTCTTC. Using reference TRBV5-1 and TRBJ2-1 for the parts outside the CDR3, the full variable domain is KAGVTQTPRYLIKTRGQQVTLSCSPISGHRSVSWYQQTPGQGLQFLFEYFSETQRNKGNFPGRFSGRQFSNSRSEMNVSTLELGDSALYLCASSPGLAGANEQFFGPGTRLTVL.

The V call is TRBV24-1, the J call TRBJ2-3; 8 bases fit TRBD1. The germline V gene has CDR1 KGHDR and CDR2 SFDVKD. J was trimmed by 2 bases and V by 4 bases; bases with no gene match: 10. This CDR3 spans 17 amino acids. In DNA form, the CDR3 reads TGTGCCACCAGTGACAGGGGGCGAACCCTAGCCACAGATACGCAGTATTTT. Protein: CATSDRGRTLATDTQYF.

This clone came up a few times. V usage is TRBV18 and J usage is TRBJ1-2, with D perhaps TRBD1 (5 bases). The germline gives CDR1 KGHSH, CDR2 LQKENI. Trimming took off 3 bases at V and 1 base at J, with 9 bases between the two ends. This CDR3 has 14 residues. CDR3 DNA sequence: TGTGCCAGCTCACCGACAGAGAATAACTATGGCTACACCTTC. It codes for CASSPTENNYGYTF. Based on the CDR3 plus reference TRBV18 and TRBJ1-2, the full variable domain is NAGVMQNPRHLVRRRGQEARLRCSPMKGHSHVYWYRQLPEEGLKFMVYLQKENIIDESGMPKERFSAEFPKEGPSILRIQQVVRGDSAAYFCASSPTENNYGYTFGSGTRLTVV.

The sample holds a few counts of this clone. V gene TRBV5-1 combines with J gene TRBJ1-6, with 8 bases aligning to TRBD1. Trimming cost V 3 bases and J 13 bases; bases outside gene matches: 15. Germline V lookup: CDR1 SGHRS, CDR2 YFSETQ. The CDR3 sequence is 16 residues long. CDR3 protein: CASSWRQGRGAQPLHF. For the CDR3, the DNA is TGCGCCAGCAGCTGGCGACAGGGGCGCGGGGCTCAGCCCCTCCACTTT.

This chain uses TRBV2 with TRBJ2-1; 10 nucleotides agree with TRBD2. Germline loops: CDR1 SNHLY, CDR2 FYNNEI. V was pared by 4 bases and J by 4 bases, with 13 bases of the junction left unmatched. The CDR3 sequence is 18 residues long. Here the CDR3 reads CASSASLAGEERYNEQFF. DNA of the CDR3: TGTGCCAGCAGTGCGTCGCTAGCGGGAGAAGAAAGGTACAATGAGCAGTTCTTC.

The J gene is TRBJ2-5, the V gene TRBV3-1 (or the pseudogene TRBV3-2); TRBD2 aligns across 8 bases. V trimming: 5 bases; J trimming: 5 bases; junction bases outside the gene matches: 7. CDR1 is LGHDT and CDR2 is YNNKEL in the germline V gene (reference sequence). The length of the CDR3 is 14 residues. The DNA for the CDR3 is TGTGCCAGCAGCTACCGGGGGGGCTTTGAGACCCAGTACTTC. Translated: CASSYRGGFETQYF.

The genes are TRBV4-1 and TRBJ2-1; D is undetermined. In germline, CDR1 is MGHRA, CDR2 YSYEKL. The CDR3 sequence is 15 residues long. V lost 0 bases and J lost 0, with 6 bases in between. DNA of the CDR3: TGCGCCAGCAGCCAAGAGGGCTACTCCTACAATGAGCAGTTCTTC. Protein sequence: CASSQEGYSYNEQFF.

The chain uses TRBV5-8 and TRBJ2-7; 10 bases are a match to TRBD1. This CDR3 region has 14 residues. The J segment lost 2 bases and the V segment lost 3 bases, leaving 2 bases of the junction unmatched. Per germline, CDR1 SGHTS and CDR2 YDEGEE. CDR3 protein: CASSYGQGAYEQYF. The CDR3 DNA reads TGTGCCAGCAGCTACGGACAGGGGGCCTACGAGCAGTACTTC. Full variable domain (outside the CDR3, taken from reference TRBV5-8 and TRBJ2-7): EAGVTQSPTHLIKTRGQQATLRCSPISGHTSVYWYQQALGLGLQFLLWYDEGEERNRGNFPPRFSGRQFPNYSSELNVNALELEDSALYLCASSYGQGAYEQYFGPGTRLTVT.

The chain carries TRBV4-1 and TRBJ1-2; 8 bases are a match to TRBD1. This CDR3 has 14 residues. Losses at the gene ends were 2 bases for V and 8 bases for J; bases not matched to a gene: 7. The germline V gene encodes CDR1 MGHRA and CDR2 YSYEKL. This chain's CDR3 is CASSQPRTGPGYTF. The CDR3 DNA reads TGCGCCAGCAGCCAACCCCGGACAGGGCCCGGCTACACCTTC.